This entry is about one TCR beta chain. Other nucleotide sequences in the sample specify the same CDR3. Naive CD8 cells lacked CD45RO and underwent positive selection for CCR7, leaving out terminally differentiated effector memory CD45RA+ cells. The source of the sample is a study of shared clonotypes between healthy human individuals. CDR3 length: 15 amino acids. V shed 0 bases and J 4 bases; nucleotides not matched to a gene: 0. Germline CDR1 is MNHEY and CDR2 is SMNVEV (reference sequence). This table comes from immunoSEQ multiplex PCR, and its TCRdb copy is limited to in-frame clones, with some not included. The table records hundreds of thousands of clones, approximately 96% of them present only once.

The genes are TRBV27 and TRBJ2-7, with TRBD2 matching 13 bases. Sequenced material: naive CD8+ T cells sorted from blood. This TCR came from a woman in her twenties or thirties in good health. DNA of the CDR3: TGTGCCAGCAGTTTATCACTAGCGGGAGGGTACGAGCAGTACTTC. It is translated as CASSLSLAGGYEQYF.